This is a list of T cell receptor beta chains from one sample in a study of CD8 T cells in Susac syndrome. TCRdb reprocessed the immunoSEQ multiplex PCR reads with MiXCR, giving one entry per CDR3 protein. The profile shows around 46,000 distinct CDR3 sequences, around 92% of them singletons. The sample taken for sequencing was CD8+ T cells from PBMCs. Receptor source: a human donor in good health. Each CDR3 is given with its conserved first and last residue. The D gene is left open where the match is weak. Size is omitted from some rows. Given values are once, few, many or a class for expanded clones.

j_gene,abundance,v_gene,d_gene,CDR3nt,CDR3aa
TRBJ2-6,once,TRBV6-5,.,TGTGCCAGCAGTTACTCGAAGGGCCACTCTGGGGCCAACGTCCTGACTTTC,CASSYSKGHSGANVLTF
TRBJ2-7,.,TRBV9,.,TGTGCCAGCAGCAACTTTCCCAGCGGCGAGCAGTACTTC,CASSNFPSGEQYF
TRBJ2-2,few,TRBV24-1,TRBD2,TGTGCCACCAGTGACCCCGGGACTAGCGGGTACACCGGGGAGCTGTTTTTT,CATSDPGTSGYTGELFF
TRBJ1-2,once,TRBV4-3,.,TGCGCCAGCAGCCAAGTTGCGGGTTCTAACTATGGCTACACCTTC,CASSQVAGSNYGYTF
TRBJ2-5,.,TRBV5-1,TRBD1,TGCGCCAGCAGCAGATGGACAGGGGGCCAAGAGACCCAGTACTTC,CASSRWTGGQETQYF
TRBJ2-1,.,TRBV21-1,.,TGTGCCAGCACCAGTAGGTATGAGCAGTTCTTC,CASTSRYEQFF
TRBJ2-3,.,TRBV3-1,.,TGTGCCAGCAGCCCCCCTTTGGCGGTCGGCACAGATACGCAGTATTTT,CASSPPLAVGTDTQYF
TRBJ2-5,.,TRBV10-3,.,TGTGCCATCAGTGACTTGGGGGAAGAGACCCAGTACTTC,CAISDLGEETQYF
TRBJ2-6,once,TRBV6-5,.,TGTGCCAGCAGTTTTCCCGATGTTTCTGGGGCCAACGTCCTGACTTTC,CASSFPDVSGANVLTF
TRBJ2-2,.,TRBV27,.,TGTGCCAGCAGTTTAAGGGACTCATCGAACACCGGGGAGCTGTTTTTT,CASSLRDSSNTGELFF